Following are 10 T cell receptor beta chains from one sample sequenced in a study of CD8+ T cells in alopecia areata. Sequencing used cDNA as its template, made by extracting RNA and reverse transcribing it. Profiled with immunoSEQ multiplex PCR; TCRdb holds only in-frame clones, not every one. The sample records about 140,000 clones, 45% to 60% being singletons. The sample comprised CD4+ T cells sorted from blood. The receptors derive from a human donor in good health.

The chain couples TRBV5-1 to TRBJ2-7; D is perhaps TRBD1 (7 bases). This CDR3 region has 15 residues. Germline values: CDR1 SGHRS, CDR2 YFSETQ. V was shortened by 0 bases and J by 2 bases, with 12 bases between the two germline ends. The CDR3 is CASSLAAGGPYEQYF. The DNA for the CDR3 is TGCGCCAGCAGCTTGGCGGCAGGGGGGCCCTACGAGCAGTACTTC.

In DNA form, the CDR3 reads TGCGCCAGCAGCCCTACTGGGACTCCGAGGAACTACAATGAGCAGTTCTTC. The encoded protein is CASSPTGTPRNYNEQFF. The genes are TRBV4-1 and TRBJ2-1, with a weak D call TRBD2 (6 bases). The germline V gene has CDR1 MGHRA and CDR2 YSYEKL. Trimming removed 4 bases at V and 3 bases at J, with 19 bases between. There are 17 residues in the CDR3.

A few counts support this clone. The chain employs TRBV5-5 and TRBJ2-3, with 8 bases lining up with TRBD2. This CDR3 comprises 16 residues. Germline CDR1 reads SGHKS; CDR2 reads YYEKEE (reference sequence). The junction had 4 bases not matched to a gene; V was cut back by 1 base and J by 0 bases. The CDR3 DNA sequence: TGTGCCAGCAGCTTGTATAGCGGGACGAGCACAGATACGCAGTATTTT. Translated, it gives CASSLYSGTSTDTQYF.

This clone was counted a few times. This chain connects TRBV18 to TRBJ2-1, with D unclear. The CDR3 is made up of 14 amino acids. V lost 1 base and J 0 bases, leaving 4 bases between the germline ends. From germline, CDR1 is KGHSH and CDR2 LQKENI. Here the CDR3 DNA reads TGTGCCAGCTCACCACAGAGCTCCTACAATGAGCAGTTCTTC. It yields the protein CASSPQSSYNEQFF.

The chain employs TRBV7-2 and TRBJ2-5; TRBD2 aligns across 10 bases. CDR1 is SGHTA, CDR2 FQGNSA, per germline. V trimming: 6 bases; J trimming: 11 bases; junction bases outside the gene matches: 9. This CDR3 spans 13 amino acids. The CDR3 protein is CASRGAGGPNQYF. CDR3 in DNA: TGTGCCAGCAGGGGAGCGGGAGGGCCCAATCAGTACTTC.

The rearrangement joins TRBV7-9 to TRBJ2-3; D not certain. The CDR3 is 15 residues long. Germline V gives CDR1 SEHNR, CDR2 FQNEAQ (reference sequence). V was clipped by 5 bases and J by 0 bases, with 12 bases between them. CDR3 in DNA: TGTGCCAGCAGCCTTGTCGTTACTAGCACAGATACGCAGTATTTT. Translated: CASSLVVTSTDTQYF.

This sequence joins TRBV30 and TRBJ2-1; 7 bases match TRBD2. Germline V gene data show CDR1 as GTSNPN and CDR2 as SVGIG (reference sequence). V shed 1 base and J 6 bases; nucleotides not matched to a gene: 6. The CDR3 sequence is 14 residues long. The CDR3 nucleotides are TGTGCCTGGAGTGCTCTAGCGGCAGGCAATGAGCAGTTCTTC. This codes for CAWSALAAGNEQFF.

The table lists this clone with a few counts. V usage is TRBV11-2 and J usage is TRBJ2-3; D remains ambiguous. Trimming took 5 bases from V and 4 from J, leaving 10 bases between them. Germline V lookup: CDR1 SGHAT, CDR2 FQNNGV. CDR3 length equals 13 residues. The CDR3 DNA is TGTGCCAGCAGCCCTCAACAATCAGATACGCAGTATTTT. Translating it yields CASSPQQSDTQYF.

In its sample, this clone was seen once. The chain has TRBV7-2 and TRBJ1-1; 7 bases are shared with TRBD1. The ends lost 4 bases at V and 6 bases at J; junction bases unmatched: 11. The CDR3 contains 15 residues. Germline V gene lookup returns CDR1 SGHTA and CDR2 FQGNSA. The CDR3 DNA follows: TGTGCCAGCAGCTCCCTCGGGACAGCTAACGCTGAAGCTTTCTTT. This codes for CASSSLGTANAEAFF.

The chain employs TRBV7-8 and TRBJ2-1; 8 positions match TRBD1. This CDR3 has 14 residues. Germline V CDR1 and CDR2: SGHVS, FQNEAQ. J was trimmed by 7 bases and V by 2 bases; bases with no gene match: 4. CDR3 residues: CASSLTTGGNEQFF. The CDR3 bases are TGTGCCAGCAGCTTAACTACAGGGGGAAATGAGCAGTTCTTC.